This T cell receptor beta chain emerged from a study of tumour-infiltrating T cells in Burkitt lymphoma. Study details: The Burkitt lymphoma cohort spanned all epidemiological subtypes. Overall and progression-free survival were predicted by productive clonality. General study findings and limits: Public clonotypes, several, appeared across numerous Burkitt lymphoma patients.

Worth noting for this clone: The antigen is not known.

Clones were sequenced by immunoSEQ multiplex PCR, and TCRdb holds only the in-frame ones, with some missing. The sample lists around 45,000 clones; about a third were seen once. Germline CDR1 is SGHDN and CDR2 is FVKESK. Trimming took off 4 bases at V and 0 bases at J, with 13 bases between the two ends. The CDR3 is made up of 16 amino acids. Input material: tumor tissue. The chain combines TRBV14 with TRBJ2-1; a weak D match, TRBD2 (7 bases). This clonotype was obtained from a human donor with Burkitt lymphoma. CDR3 residues: CASSPWGGFSYNEQFF. The CDR3 nucleotides are TGTGCCAGCAGCCCCTGGGGGGGCTTCTCCTACAATGAGCAGTTCTTC. Based on the CDR3 plus reference TRBV14 and TRBJ2-1, the full variable domain is EAGVTQFPSHSVIEKGQTVTLRCDPISGHDNLYWYRRVMGKEIKFLLHFVKESKQDESGMPNNRFLAERTGGTYSTLKVQPAELEDSGVYFCASSPWGGFSYNEQFFGPGTRLTVL.